The 23 T cell receptor beta chains presented below share a single source sample, sequenced in a study of blood T cell repertoires in COVID-19 (TCRdb year 2020). Receptors were amplified or captured by the immunoSEQ multiplex PCR assay. Here the immuneACCESS table is served through TCRdb, limited to in-frame sequences with V and J called. Missing clones are a known gap in these copies; in checked studies unresolved V genes cover under half, and the rest lacks a known reason. The sample contains more than 140,000 clones, under 85% of them found a single time. The top ten constitute 1.5% to 2% of the sample. The sample comprised peripheral blood. Receptors originate from a human donor in a cohort sampled during active COVID-19.

About this clone itself: Germline is not matched at one junction end, which may reflect a read error. This CDR3 is also generated by other DNA sequences in the sample. V is TRBV7-7 and J is TRBJ2-3; the match to TRBD2 covers 8 bases. The CDR3 loop spans 15 amino acids. Germline CDR1 is SSHAT and CDR2 is FNYEAQ (reference sequence). The CDR3 region is CASSLEAGVSDTQYF. DNA of the CDR3: TGTGCTAGCAGCTTAGAAGCGGGAGTGTCAGATACGCAGTATTTT.

CDR3 coding DNA: TGTGCCAGTAGTACAGGGTTTGGGGGACTAGCCTTTACCGGGGAGCTGTTTTTT. It translates to CASSTGFGGLAFTGELFF. The V gene is TRBV19, the J gene TRBJ2-2; 9 nucleotides match TRBD2. The germline CDR1 and CDR2 sequences are LNHDA and SQIVND (reference sequence). The trim removed 4 bases at V and 5 bases at J, leaving 14 bases unmatched. This CDR3 region has 18 residues.

The V gene is TRBV18, the J gene TRBJ2-7, with 8 bases identical to TRBD2. V shed 2 bases, J shed 5 bases, and the junction held 5 bases outside the gene matches. Germline V gene lookup returns CDR1 KGHSH and CDR2 LQKENI. This CDR3 has 14 residues. Here the CDR3 DNA reads TGTGCCAGCTCACCAATCCGGGAGGGGGACGAGCAGTACTTC. As protein: CASSPIREGDEQYF.

The CDR3 region has the DNA TGTGCCAGCAGTTTAGAGGCGGGAGGCCCTAGCACAGATACGCAGTATTTT. Protein product: CASSLEAGGPSTDTQYF. This rearrangement joins TRBV27 to TRBJ2-3, with 8 bases fitting TRBD2. V was pared by 2 bases and J by 0 bases, with 7 bases of the junction left unmatched. The CDR3 spans 17 residues. The germline gives CDR1 MNHEY, CDR2 SMNVEV (reference sequence).

The chain carries TRBV11-3 and TRBJ2-1; 7 positions agree with TRBD2. The CDR3 spans 15 residues. With V trimmed by 6 bases and J by 8 bases, 13 bases remained unmatched. The germline V gene has CDR1 SGHNT and CDR2 YENEEA. The CDR3 region is CASSSGTTPGDEQFF. The CDR3 DNA follows: TGTGCCAGCAGTTCAGGGACTACCCCTGGGGATGAGCAGTTCTTC.

The V and J genes are TRBV5-1 and TRBJ2-1; 13 bases agree with TRBD2. V lost 2 bases and J lost 6; bases outside the gene matches: 2. This CDR3 contains 15 residues. Germline loops: CDR1 SGHRS, CDR2 YFSETQ. DNA of the CDR3: TGCGCCAGCAGCTTCACTAGCGGGGGGGGCAATGAGCAGTTCTTC. This translates into CASSFTSGGGNEQFF.

The chain employs TRBV7-8 and TRBJ1-3; D ambiguous. The CDR3 has 16 residues. Per germline, CDR1 SGHVS and CDR2 FQNEAQ. Trimming took off 6 bases at V and 0 bases at J, with 15 bases between the two ends. This CDR3 reads CASSLTATSSGNTIYF. In DNA, the CDR3 is TGTGCCAGCAGTTTAACAGCAACGAGCTCTGGAAACACCATATATTTT. The full variable domain, its missing parts supplied by reference TRBV7-8 and TRBJ1-3, is GAGVSQSPRYKVAKRGQDVALRCDPISGHVSLFWYQQALGQGPEFLTYFQNEAQLDKSGLPSDRFFAERPEGSVSTLKIQRTQQEDSAVYLCASSLTATSSGNTIYFGEGSWLTVV.

This chain links TRBV7-3 with TRBJ2-5, with 7 bases identical to TRBD2. V lost 1 base, J lost 1 base, and 3 bases stayed unmatched. Looked up from germline, CDR1 is SGHTA and CDR2 is FQGTGA. CDR3 size: 15 residues. This chain's CDR3 is CASSLNGGGQETQYF. CDR3 in DNA: TGTGCCAGCAGCTTAAATGGCGGGGGCCAAGAGACCCAGTACTTC.

J is TRBJ2-5 and V is TRBV5-1; perhaps TRBD2 as D (6 bases). The CDR3 is 13 residues long. Germline V CDR1 and CDR2: SGHRS, YFSETQ. V was pared by 4 bases and J by 2 bases, with 9 bases between. The CDR3 nucleotides are TGCGCCAGCAGCCGGGACTTACAAGAGACCCAGTACTTC. Translated: CASSRDLQETQYF.

The rearrangement links TRBV4-3 to TRBJ2-1, with 8 bases lining up with TRBD2. The CDR3 loop spans 17 amino acids. Trimming at V came to 1 base and at J to 2 bases, leaving 7 bases not matched to a gene. Germline V gene data show CDR1 as LGHNA and CDR2 as YSLEER. The CDR3 region has the DNA TGCGCCAGCAGCCAAGTGGGTAGCGGGAATACCTACAATGAGCAGTTCTTC. Its translation is CASSQVGSGNTYNEQFF.

The J gene is TRBJ2-5, the V gene TRBV2; TRBD1 matches at 12 bases. This CDR3 contains 16 residues. V lost 8 bases to trimming and J lost 4 bases; unmatched junction nucleotides: 11. CDR1 and CDR2 (germline): SNHLY, FYNNEI. CDR3 residues: CASGPGTGGASETQYF. CDR3 DNA sequence: TGTGCCAGCGGTCCCGGGACAGGGGGCGCGTCAGAGACCCAGTACTTC.

The table lists this clone with a few counts. The rearrangement joins TRBV19 to TRBJ1-1; D is unclear. Germline values: CDR1 LNHDA, CDR2 SQIVND (reference sequence). The CDR3 covers 13 residues. V was trimmed by 3 bases and J by 1 base, leaving 6 bases between them. CDR3 in DNA: TGTGCCAGTAGTATTAATAGGAACACTGAAGCTTTCTTT. Residues: CASSINRNTEAFF.

The chain couples TRBV19 to TRBJ2-7, with unresolved D. CDR1 and CDR2 from the germline V gene are LNHDA and SQIVND (reference sequence). Trimming stripped 1 base from V and 5 bases from J, with 12 bases between. The CDR3 extends over 14 amino acids. The CDR3 loop is CASSIASSLNEQYF. The CDR3 coding sequence is TGTGCCAGTAGTATAGCGTCTAGTTTAAACGAGCAGTACTTC.

The chain uses TRBV5-5 and TRBJ2-1; possibly TRBD1 for D (6 bases). V was shortened by 1 base and J by 8 bases, with 19 bases between the two germline ends. The germline gives CDR1 SGHKS, CDR2 YYEKEE (reference sequence). The CDR3 contains 16 residues. The CDR3 DNA follows: TGTGCCAGCAGCTTGCCCAGACAGGCTAATTTAGATGAGCAGTTCTTC. This sequence encodes CASSLPRQANLDEQFF.

In its sample, this clone was seen once. Other DNA sequences in the sample encode the same CDR3. This chain uses TRBV11-2 with TRBJ2-7, with TRBD1 matching 7 bases. V dropped 6 bases and J dropped 6; count of bases not matched to a gene: 14. The CDR3 contains 15 residues. Germline V gives CDR1 SGHAT, CDR2 FQNNGV. The CDR3 loop reads CASSLPAGTEGEQYF. Written as DNA, the CDR3 is TGTGCCAGCAGTTTACCAGCCGGGACAGAGGGCGAGCAGTACTTC.

The chain couples TRBV4-1 to TRBJ2-3; 7 nucleotides match TRBD2. CDR3 length equals 16 residues. CDR1 is MGHRA, CDR2 YSYEKL, per germline. The trim removed 0 bases at V and 5 bases at J, leaving 8 bases unmatched. The CDR3 DNA is TGCGCCAGCAGCCAAGACGGGCGGGAGCGGGTAGATACGCAGTATTTT. Protein: CASSQDGRERVDTQYF.

This chain uses TRBV15 with TRBJ2-2, with D uncertain. V was cut by 0 bases and J by 4 bases, with 9 bases left in between. The CDR3 totals 15 residues. The germline V gene encodes CDR1 LNHNV and CDR2 YYDKDF (reference sequence). The chain's CDR3 is CATSRDRGGTGELFF. The CDR3 nucleotides are TGTGCCACCAGCAGAGATCGAGGTGGCACCGGGGAGCTGTTTTTT.

This chain connects TRBV5-1 to TRBJ2-5, with 8 bases matching TRBD2. The length of the CDR3 is 16 residues. Germline CDR1 and CDR2: SGHRS and YFSETQ. The V and J ends lost 1 base and 2 bases, in that order; junction bases with no gene match: 7. The DNA of the CDR3 is TGCGCCAGCAGCTTGTCAGCGGGAGAGGGTCAAGAGACCCAGTACTTC. It yields the protein CASSLSAGEGQETQYF. Full variable domain (remainder filled in from reference TRBV5-1 and TRBJ2-5): KAGVTQTPRYLIKTRGQQVTLSCSPISGHRSVSWYQQTPGQGLQFLFEYFSETQRNKGNFPGRFSGRQFSNSRSEMNVSTLELGDSALYLCASSLSAGEGQETQYFGPGTRLLVL.

The CDR3 DNA follows: TGTGCCAGCAGTGCCGGGGGAGCTAACTATGGCTACACCTTC. Amino acid sequence: CASSAGGANYGYTF. V gene TRBV2 combines with J gene TRBJ1-2; D is perhaps TRBD1 (5 bases). Germline CDR1 and CDR2: SNHLY and FYNNEI. Trimming shortened V by 4 bases and J by 0 bases, and 9 bases separated the two germline ends. CDR3 length: 14 residues.

The chain combines TRBV7-3 with TRBJ1-5; the D gene is possibly TRBD1 (5 bases). The CDR3 extends over 13 amino acids. V shed 2 bases and J shed 10 bases, with 12 bases lying between them. Looked up from germline, CDR1 is SGHTA and CDR2 is FQGTGA. This CDR3 reads CASSLGVQGPQHF. CDR3 coding DNA: TGTGCCAGCAGCTTAGGTGTTCAGGGTCCCCAGCATTTT.

The genes are TRBV12-3 or TRBV12-4 and TRBJ2-7; D ambiguous. The V and J ends lost 7 bases and 6 bases respectively, with 7 bases between them. This CDR3 spans 10 amino acids. The CDR3, as DNA: TGTGCCAGCAAGAACGGCGAGCAGTACTTC. It specifies CASKNGEQYF.

J is TRBJ2-3 and V is TRBV5-1; TRBD2 matches 14 bases. After removal of 2 bases from V and 5 bases from J, the junction contained 4 bases not matched to a gene. The CDR3 loop spans 16 amino acids. CDR1 is SGHRS and CDR2 is YFSETQ in the germline V gene. CDR3 sequence (DNA): TGCGCCAGCAGCTTTGGGACTAGCGGGAGAGGAGATACGCAGTATTTT. Amino acids: CASSFGTSGRGDTQYF.

This chain joins TRBV20-1 and TRBJ2-3, with TRBD2 as a possible D gene (5 bases). Germline CDR1 and CDR2: DFQATT and SNEGSKA (reference sequence). The V gene lost 4 bases and the J gene lost 10 bases, with 12 bases spanning the gap. This CDR3 has 11 amino acids. CDR3 region: CSAKQSGAQYF. The CDR3, as DNA: TGCAGTGCTAAACAGAGCGGTGCGCAGTATTTT.